These 29 T cell receptor beta chains were sequenced from one sample in a study of tumor-infiltrating lymphocytes in primary liver carcinoma. Constant-region priming of 500 to 550 ng total RNA yielded TCR beta cDNA. Nested multiplex PCR, run for three rounds with slightly modified ARM-PCR, yielded TCR beta libraries. A C-beta reverse primer and TRBV1-TRBV30 forward primers served in each of the first two PCR rounds, at about 10 cycles apiece. TCRdb independently ran MiXCR on the multiplex PCR reads; one entry per CDR3 protein. In the table there are 300,000 to 400,000 distinct CDR3 sequences, around 60% of which are singletons. The study extracted blood RNA from unsorted whole blood and also extracted germline DNA. The material sequenced was peripheral blood. Receptor source: a man aged 40-49 years with primary liver carcinoma and hepatitis B virus infection.

This clonotype was seen at least ten times. This sequence joins TRBV11-2 and TRBJ1-1; weak D call: TRBD1 (6 bases). This CDR3 contains 17 residues. V was trimmed by 5 bases and J by 10 bases, leaving 29 bases between them. CDR1 is SGHAT, CDR2 FQNNGV, per germline. CDR3 in DNA: TGTGCCAGCAGCCCGACCTCGGGGGCGCTCGCCCCGCCCCCAGCTTTCTTT. Protein product: CASSPTSGALAPPPAFF.

At least ten counts were recorded for this clonotype. DNA of the CDR3: TGTGCCAGCAGTGAAGACCCTAGCGGGAGGGAGCAGTACTTC. Amino acids: CASSEDPSGREQYF. V is TRBV6-1 and J is TRBJ2-7; 11 bases agree with TRBD2. CDR1 MNHNS and CDR2 SASEGT come from the germline V gene. The CDR3 is 14 residues long. The trim removed 1 base at V and 7 bases at J, leaving 3 bases unmatched.

On this clonotype itself: No conserved phenylalanine or tryptophan is present at the end of the CDR3, so a read error is the likely explanation. The gene calls are TRBV11-2 and TRBJ2-5, with 9 positions matching TRBD2. Germline CDR1 and CDR2: SGHAT and FQNNGV. The CDR3 covers 15 residues. DNA for the CDR3: TGTGCCAGCAGATTAGCGGGAGCGTACCAAGAGACGCAGTACTTA. Amino acid sequence: CASRLAGAYQETQYL.

Of note for this clonotype: The missing conserved phenylalanine or tryptophan at the end of this CDR3 makes a read error likely. The chain links TRBV11-2 to TRBJ1-1; D gene ambiguous. The germline V gene encodes CDR1 SGHAT and CDR2 FQNNGV. This CDR3 is 14 amino acids long. V lost 4 bases, J lost 5 bases, and 14 bases lay in between. CDR3 sequence (DNA): TGTGCCAGCAGCTCGATGGCTCACCAGACTGAAGCTTTCCTT. It yields the protein CASSSMAHQTEAFL.

V and J are TRBV4-1 and TRBJ2-2; no clear D. Deletions cut 1 base from V and 3 bases from J, with 12 bases between. Germline values: CDR1 MGHRA, CDR2 YSYEKL. The CDR3 length is 16 residues. CDR3 DNA sequence: TGCGCCAGCAGCCAAGGACCCGAGCGCCACACCGGGGAGCTGTTTTTT. Its protein is CASSQGPERHTGELFF.

Concerning this clonotype itself: The junction shows a germline mismatch at one end, possibly a read error. The chain recombines TRBV5-1 with TRBJ1-6; possible D gene TRBD1, 5 bases. CDR1 and CDR2 (germline): SGHRS, YFSETQ. The CDR3 contains 15 residues. The CDR3 coding sequence is TGCGCCAGCAGCTTGGATGGGGGAAGGAATTCATCCCTCCACTTT. Its translation is CASSLDGGRNSSLHF.

V usage is TRBV2 and J usage is TRBJ2-3; D is unclear. The germline V and J ends were trimmed by 7 bases and 0 bases, with 5 bases remaining between them. This CDR3 is built from 12 residues. Germline lookup yields CDR1 SNHLY and CDR2 FYNNEI. The CDR3 DNA reads as TGTGCCAGCATGTACAGCACAGATACGCAGTATTTT. Translated, it gives CASMYSTDTQYF.

The chain has TRBV14 and TRBJ1-5; D is unclear. V was clipped by 3 bases and J by 1 base, with 10 bases between them. This CDR3 is built from 15 residues. Germline lookup yields CDR1 SGHDN and CDR2 FVKESK. CDR3 sequence reads: CASSQTYESNQPQHF. In DNA form, the CDR3 reads TGTGCCAGCAGCCAGACATATGAGAGCAATCAGCCCCAGCATTTT.

Details on this clonotype: The junction differs from germline at one of its ends, possibly a read error. The genes are TRBV11-2 and TRBJ2-2, with TRBD1 matching over 7 bases. Germline V gives CDR1 SGHAT, CDR2 FQNNGV. The CDR3 spans 14 residues. CDR3 coding DNA: TGTGCCAGCAGCTCGGTACAGGGGAACGGGGTGCTGTTTTTC. Its translation: CASSSVQGNGVLFF.

Details on this clonotype: The junction shows a germline mismatch at one end, possibly a read error. The V gene is TRBV11-2, the J gene TRBJ1-3; D is possibly TRBD1 (6 bases). The CDR3 spans 15 residues. Germline CDR1 and CDR2: SGHAT and FQNNGV. Here the CDR3 DNA reads TGTGCCAGCAGCACCATCAGGGGATCTGGAAACACCATGTATTTT. Translation: CASSTIRGSGNTMYF. Full variable domain (remainder filled in from reference TRBV11-2 and TRBJ1-3): EAGVAQSPRYKIIEKRQSVAFWCNPISGHATLYWYQQILGQGPKLLIQFQNNGVVDDSQLPKDRFSAERLKGVDSTLKIQPAKLEDSAVYLCASSTIRGSGNTMYFGEGSWLTVV.

The CDR3 DNA is TGTGCCAGCAGCTTACAGGGGGGGCTTCGTCAGCCCCAGCATTTT. Translation: CASSLQGGLRQPQHF. This sequence joins TRBV7-8 and TRBJ1-5; TRBD1 matches 7 bases. Germline CDR1 reads SGHVS; CDR2 reads FQNEAQ. V lost 2 bases, J lost 6 bases, and 7 bases stayed unmatched. The CDR3 has 15 residues. The full variable domain, with the rest looked up from reference TRBV7-8 and TRBJ1-5, is GAGVSQSPRYKVAKRGQDVALRCDPISGHVSLFWYQQALGQGPEFLTYFQNEAQLDKSGLPSDRFFAERPEGSVSTLKIQRTQQEDSAVYLCASSLQGGLRQPQHFGDGTRLSIL.

The V call is TRBV30, the J call TRBJ2-1; 11 bases align to TRBD2. After removal of 0 bases from V and 7 bases from J, the junction contained 2 bases not matched to a gene. Germline lookup yields CDR1 GTSNPN and CDR2 SVGIG (reference sequence). The CDR3 totals 14 residues. The CDR3 coding sequence is TGTGCCTGGAGTGTTATAGCGGGAGGGAATGAGCAGTTCTTC. Encoded protein: CAWSVIAGGNEQFF.

With respect to this clonotype: Given the absence of the conserved phenylalanine or tryptophan at the CDR3 end, a read error is likely. The V and J genes are TRBV6-5 and TRBJ1-6; tentative D call: TRBD1 (5 bases). CDR3 length equals 16 residues. The germline V gene encodes CDR1 MNHEY and CDR2 SVGAGI. V was cut by 5 bases and J by 2 bases, with 13 bases left in between. The CDR3 region is CASSRGVGAYNSPLHL. For the CDR3, the DNA is TGTGCCAGCAGTCGAGGGGTCGGGGCCTATAATTCACCCCTCCACCTT.

Details on this clonotype: Likely a read error: the CDR3 ends without its conserved phenylalanine or tryptophan. J is TRBJ2-5 and V is TRBV4-1; D is perhaps TRBD1 (6 bases). The germline V gene has CDR1 MGHRA and CDR2 YSYEKL. The CDR3 is made up of 13 amino acids. Trimming removed 6 bases from V and 5 bases from J, with 13 bases in between. The CDR3 DNA sequence: TGCGCCAGCAGACCGACAGGAGACGAGACCCAGTACCTC. Protein product: CASRPTGDETQYL.

For the CDR3, the DNA is TGTGCCATTAGGAAGGGACAGAACACCGGGGAGCTGTTTTTT. Protein: CAIRKGQNTGELFF. The rearrangement joins TRBV10-3 to TRBJ2-2; a weak D match, TRBD1 (6 bases). The CDR3 has 14 amino acids. CDR1 and CDR2 (germline): ENHRY, SYGVKD. V was clipped by 9 bases and J by 1 base, with 12 bases between them.

Concerning this clonotype: No conserved phenylalanine or tryptophan ends this CDR3, so it is likely a read error. This rearrangement joins TRBV4-1 to TRBJ2-7; tentatively, D is TRBD1 (5 bases). Per the germline V gene, CDR1 is MGHRA and CDR2 is YSYEKL. This CDR3 is 13 amino acids long. CDR3 sequence: CATSQGPVYEQYL. The CDR3 region has the DNA TGCGCCACCAGCCAGGGTCCGGTATACGAGCAGTACTTA.

In regard to this clonotype: The conserved closing phenylalanine or tryptophan is absent in this CDR3, likely reflecting a read error. Written as DNA, the CDR3 is TGTGCCATCTGGGCGGGAGTAGGAGACAATGAGCAGTTCTCC. This sequence encodes CAIWAGVGDNEQFS. This chain links TRBV10-3 with TRBJ2-1; TRBD2 agrees at 7 bases. The ends lost 8 bases at V and 5 bases at J; junction bases unmatched: 9. Germline CDR1 ENHRY, CDR2 SYGVKD. The CDR3 is 14 amino acids.

The CDR3 sequence: CATSDFSSGPQPQETQYF. Here the CDR3 DNA reads TGTGCCACCAGTGATTTCTCATCGGGGCCTCAGCCACAAGAGACCCAGTACTTC. This rearrangement joins TRBV24-1 to TRBJ2-5; perhaps D is TRBD1 or TRBD2 (5 bases each). V lost 1 base and J lost 2, with 19 bases in between. The V gene's germline CDR1 is KGHDR and CDR2 SFDVKD. The CDR3 is made up of 18 amino acids.

CDR3 protein: CASRWGGYEQYF. Here the CDR3 DNA reads TGTGCCAGCCGATGGGGGGGGTACGAGCAGTACTTC. This chain uses TRBV6-2 or TRBV6-3 with TRBJ2-7, with 7 bases matching TRBD2. Germline V lookup: CDR1 MNHEY, CDR2 SVGEGT. There are 12 residues in the CDR3. V lost 8 bases and J lost 4; bases outside the gene matches: 5.

The CDR3 here is CASRVLRASNTGELFF. Here the CDR3 DNA reads TGCGCCAGCAGGGTATTAAGAGCATCTAACACCGGGGAGCTGTTTTTT. The rearrangement links TRBV5-1 to TRBJ2-2, with no clear D. V lost 5 bases to trimming and J lost 2 bases, with 16 bases between them. CDR3 size: 16 residues. Germline V CDR1 and CDR2: SGHRS, YFSETQ.

This clonotype was seen ten or more times. The chain employs TRBV4-2 and TRBJ2-7; the D is unclear. The germline gives CDR1 LGHNA, CDR2 YNFKEQ. Deletions cut 0 bases from V and 3 bases from J, with 15 bases between. CDR3 length: 16 amino acids. CDR3 sequence (DNA): TGTGCCAGCAGCCAAGATTATCGGATGGCCGACTACGAGCAGTACTTC. Translation: CASSQDYRMADYEQYF.

Concerning this clonotype: Germline and junction disagree at one end, which may indicate a read error. V gene TRBV11-2 combines with J gene TRBJ2-1; the D gene could be TRBD1 or TRBD2 (6 bases each). There are 15 residues in the CDR3. Germline V gives CDR1 SGHAT, CDR2 FQNNGV. DNA for the CDR3: TGTGCCAGCAGCTCTCTAGCGAGAGGGGACAATGAGCAGTTATTC. This codes for CASSSLARGDNEQLF.

There are a few counts of this clonotype. Sequence at one end of the junction differs from germline and may be a read error. CDR3 sequence reads: CASSLAGWSTDTRYF. The CDR3, as DNA: TGTGCCAGCAGCTTGGCCGGTTGGAGCACAGATACGCGGTATTTT. The gene calls are TRBV5-5 and TRBJ2-3; D call uncertain. Germline assignment: CDR1 SGHKS and CDR2 YYEKEE (reference sequence). The CDR3 sequence is 15 residues long.

This clonotype was observed many times. This chain joins TRBV6-1 and TRBJ2-4; D is tentatively TRBD1 or TRBD2 (7 bases each). CDR3 length equals 15 residues. Trimming removed 6 bases from V and 0 bases from J, with 12 bases in between. Germline CDR1 is MNHNS and CDR2 is SASEGT. The CDR3 spells CASSTGEGAKNIQYF. CDR3 bases: TGTGCCAGCAGCACAGGGGAGGGAGCCAAAAACATTCAGTACTTC.

This clonotype has a handful of counts. The chain couples TRBV12-3 or TRBV12-4 to TRBJ1-1; a weak D match, TRBD1 (5 bases). V was shortened by 5 bases and J by 4 bases, with 14 bases between the two germline ends. This CDR3 has 14 residues. CDR3 sequence reads: CASSPPRAGTEAFF. The CDR3 DNA reads as TGTGCCAGCAGTCCCCCCAGGGCAGGCACTGAAGCTTTCTTT.

In its sample, this clonotype was seen many times. The chain couples TRBV6-6 to TRBJ2-4, with D possibly called TRBD1 or TRBD2 (7 bases each). The germline CDR1 and CDR2 sequences are MNHNY and SVGAGI (reference sequence). The CDR3 covers 18 residues. Trimming pared 3 bases from V and 5 bases from J, leaving 23 bases between. CDR3 DNA sequence: TGTGCCAGCAGTTATGTGGGGGGAGGGGGCGGAATTGAAAACATTCAGTACTTC. Residues: CASSYVGGGGGIENIQYF.

As to this clonotype: It may be a read error: a sequence one base away is much more abundant. The chain couples TRBV10-2 to TRBJ2-5, with 7 bases identical to TRBD1. CDR1 and CDR2 (germline): WSHSY, SAAADI. V shed 6 bases, J shed 5 bases, and the junction held 12 bases outside the gene matches. CDR3 length: 15 amino acids. The CDR3 coding sequence is TGCGCCAGCAGAGAGGACAGGATCCCAAGGGAGACCCAGTACTTC. It yields the protein CASREDRIPRETQYF.

The V call is TRBV11-2, the J call TRBJ1-5; no clear D gene. This CDR3 is 18 amino acids long. Germline CDR1 reads SGHAT; CDR2 reads FQNNGV. Trimming took 5 bases from V and 1 from J, leaving 21 bases between them. Here the CDR3 DNA reads TGTGCCAGCAGCCGACTCTGCGTGGGGTCCCTAAGCAATCAGCCCCAGCATTTT. As protein: CASSRLCVGSLSNQPQHF.

The DNA for the CDR3 is TGTGCCTGGAGTGGAAAACCAGGGTCCAGAGATACGCAGTATTTT. Protein product: CAWSGKPGSRDTQYF. This rearrangement joins TRBV30 to TRBJ2-3, with D possibly being TRBD1 (5 bases). CDR1 GTSNPN and CDR2 SVGIG come from the germline V gene (reference sequence). The CDR3 totals 15 residues. V lost 1 base and J lost 5, with 16 bases in between. The whole variable domain, remainder taken from reference TRBV30 and TRBJ2-3, is SQTIHQWPATLVQPVGSPLSLECTVEGTSNPNLYWYRQAAGRGLQLLFYSVGIGQISSEVPQNLSASRPQDRQFILSSKKLLLSDSGFYLCAWSGKPGSRDTQYFGPGTRLTVL.